This T cell receptor (beta chain) was recovered during a study of T cell responses to AZD1222 COVID-19 vaccine. Clones were read by immunoSEQ multiplex PCR, and TCRdb kept only the in-frame ones, dropping some. The sample includes roughly 130,000 clones, 75% to 90% of them seen just once. This CDR3 has 14 residues. The V segment lost 2 bases and the J segment 1 base; nucleotides outside the gene matches: 1. CDR1 and CDR2 from the germline V gene are SGHRS and YFSETQ. The receptor was isolated from an adult in good health. The input for sequencing was peripheral blood, taken on day 0 of AZD1222 vaccination. The chain couples TRBV5-1 to TRBJ2-3; TRBD2 matches at 7 bases. The CDR3 sequence: CASSLTSGTDTQYF. CDR3 nucleotides: TGCGCCAGCAGCTTAACTAGCGGCACAGATACGCAGTATTTT.